These 32 T cell receptor beta chains were all obtained from the same sample, sequenced in a study of T-cell memory formation after mild COVID-19. TCRdb reprocessed the 5' RACE reads with MiXCR, giving one entry per CDR3 protein. The sample includes about 300,000 distinct CDR3 sequences, less than 20% of them seen just once. The sample was PBMCs or a T cell subset sorted from them (not recorded which). These receptors were taken from a man between 18 and 35 years old who had mild COVID-19 (a few samples of this study predate the infection). Cell type and time point are not known.

This clonotype was counted only a few times. This chain connects TRBV6-1 to TRBJ2-3; weak D call: TRBD1 (5 bases). Germline CDR1 is MNHNS and CDR2 is SASEGT. The germline V and J ends were trimmed by 3 bases and 5 bases, with 15 bases remaining between them. The CDR3 totals 15 residues. The CDR3 DNA follows: TGTGCCAGCAGTGACAGGACATTAGAAGGAGATACGCAGTATTTT. Translation: CASSDRTLEGDTQYF.

The V gene is TRBV9, the J gene TRBJ2-7; D is unresolved. CDR1 and CDR2 from the germline V gene are SGDLS and YYNGEE. The CDR3 has 14 residues. V lost 4 bases and J 7 bases, leaving 18 bases between the germline ends. The CDR3: CASSLVGRMREQYV. In nucleotides, the CDR3 is TGTGCCAGCAGCCTAGTTGGCAGGATGAGGGAGCAGTACGTC.

This clonotype was counted between two and nine times. The chain employs TRBV12-5 and TRBJ2-7; possibly TRBD1 for D (5 bases). V was shortened by 0 bases and J by 7 bases, with 16 bases between the two germline ends. The CDR3 sequence is 15 residues long. From germline, CDR1 is LGHNT and CDR2 FRNRAP. The chain's CDR3 is CASGLVTEQGPEQYV. The CDR3 DNA follows: TGTGCTAGTGGTTTGGTCACAGAGCAGGGCCCTGAGCAGTACGTC.

The rearrangement joins TRBV6-2 or TRBV6-3 to TRBJ1-2, with 10 bases identical to TRBD1. Germline CDR1 reads MNHEY; CDR2 reads SVGEGT. The CDR3 totals 15 residues. Germline trimming cut 4 bases from V and 3 bases from J; bases unmatched to any gene: 5. CDR3 DNA: TGTGCCAGCAGTTGGACAGGGGGAGGTGACTATGGCTACACCTTC. Its translation: CASSWTGGGDYGYTF.

CDR3 sequence: CASSQTPGYNEQFF. The CDR3 bases are TGTGCCAGCAGTCAAACTCCAGGGTACAATGAGCAGTTCTTC. The V gene is TRBV7-2, the J gene TRBJ2-1; possibly TRBD1 for D (5 bases). The V and J ends lost 6 bases and 4 bases respectively, with 13 bases between them. Germline V gene sequence: CDR1 SGHTA, CDR2 FQGNSA. The CDR3 covers 14 residues.

This clonotype has only a few counts. The chain links TRBV5-5 to TRBJ2-7; 7 bases align to TRBD1. Losses at the gene ends were 4 bases for V and 7 bases for J; bases not matched to a gene: 14. Per germline, CDR1 SGHKS and CDR2 YYEKEE (reference sequence). CDR3 length: 15 amino acids. Written as DNA, the CDR3 is TGTGCCAGCAGCCCCGAGGGAACAGGGGTTGGTGAGCAGTACTTC. Translation: CASSPEGTGVGEQYF.

This clonotype was seen a single time. Written as DNA, the CDR3 is TGCAGTGCCCGTAGGGACCTAGGGGACGAGCAGTACTTC. Translating gives CSARRDLGDEQYF. The chain employs TRBV20-1 and TRBJ2-7; the D call may be TRBD1 or TRBD2 (5 bases each). With 6 bases removed from V and 5 bases from J, the gap between germline ends came to 17 bases. The CDR3 has 13 residues. In germline, CDR1 is DFQATT, CDR2 SNEGSKA (reference sequence).

This clonotype was observed a single time. The V and J genes are TRBV4-1 and TRBJ2-7, with D possibly being TRBD2 (7 bases). Germline-derived CDR1 and CDR2 are MGHRA and YSYEKL. There are 15 residues in the CDR3. Trimming cost V 0 bases and J 3 bases, with 12 bases left between them. In DNA form, the CDR3 reads TGCGCCAGCAGCCAAGACCCGGGGGGCGTCTACGAGCAGTACGTC. Its protein product is CASSQDPGGVYEQYV.

This clonotype was seen a few times. The CDR3 protein is CASTYAGETQYF. CDR3 nucleotide sequence: TGTGCCAGCACCTACGCCGGAGAGACCCAGTACTTC. The chain uses TRBV7-2 and TRBJ2-5; D is undetermined. Between the trimmed V and J ends, which lost 7 bases and 4 bases, there was a span of 10 bases. CDR1 is SGHTA, CDR2 FQGNSA, per germline. This CDR3 has 12 amino acids.

This clonotype was recorded many times. The chain uses TRBV2 and TRBJ1-1, with no clear D. V gave up 7 bases and J gave up 1 base, with 13 bases separating them. The CDR3 loop spans 14 amino acids. In germline, CDR1 is SNHLY, CDR2 FYNNEI. Here the CDR3 DNA reads TGTGCCAGCAACCCCGGTCAGCAGAACACTGAAGCTTTCTTT. It yields the protein CASNPGQQNTEAFF.

This clonotype was seen at least ten times. This chain joins TRBV18 and TRBJ2-3, with D unclear. The CDR3 sequence is 14 residues long. Trimming removed 1 base from V and 0 bases from J, with 5 bases in between. Germline loops: CDR1 KGHSH, CDR2 LQKENI. The CDR3 here is CASSPQVSTDTQYF. In DNA form, the CDR3 reads TGTGCCAGCTCACCACAGGTCAGCACAGATACGCAGTATTTT.

This clonotype was observed a few times. V gene TRBV29-1 combines with J gene TRBJ1-1; a weak D match, TRBD1 (5 bases). Germline V gene sequence: CDR1 SQVTM, CDR2 ANQGSEA. The CDR3 consists of 13 residues. V lost 8 bases, J lost 3 bases, and 16 bases lay in between. The CDR3 region is CSHSEGRDTEAFF. CDR3 in DNA: TGCAGCCACTCTGAGGGGAGGGACACTGAAGCTTTCTTT.

The J gene is TRBJ2-1, the V gene TRBV12-3 or TRBV12-4; D gene unclear. This CDR3 comprises 12 residues. Trimming shortened V by 6 bases and J by 9 bases, and 12 bases separated the two germline ends. CDR3: CASSFPLLEQFF. The CDR3 nucleotides are TGTGCCAGCAGCTTCCCCCTTCTTGAGCAGTTCTTC.

This clonotype came up a few times. The CDR3 DNA reads TGTGCCAGCAGCCCGGGACAGGACTCCTACAATGAGCAGTTCTTC. Protein: CASSPGQDSYNEQFF. The rearrangement joins TRBV12-3 or TRBV12-4 to TRBJ2-1, with 8 positions matching TRBD1. V shed 6 bases and J 0 bases; nucleotides not matched to a gene: 4. The CDR3 has 15 residues.

This clonotype was observed many times. J is TRBJ2-7 and V is TRBV15, with 7 bases lining up with TRBD1. With V trimmed by 2 bases and J by 6 bases, 1 base remained unmatched. The germline CDR1 and CDR2 sequences are LNHNV and YYDKDF (reference sequence). This CDR3 comprises 12 residues. The CDR3 DNA follows: TGTGCCACCAGCAGAAACAGGGGCGAGCAGTACTTC. It specifies CATSRNRGEQYF. Filled out from reference TRBV15 and TRBJ2-7, the complete variable domain reads DAMVIQNPRYQVTQFGKPVTLSCSQTLNHNVMYWYQQKSSQAPKLLFHYYDKDFNNEADTPDNFQSRRPNTSFCFLDIRSPGLGDTAMYLCATSRNRGEQYFGPGTRLTVT.

The chain joins TRBV7-2 to TRBJ2-3, with D unclear. The germline V gene encodes CDR1 SGHTA and CDR2 FQGNSA. The ends were cut back, 2 bases at V and 2 bases at J, with 11 bases in the middle. The CDR3 has 15 residues. In DNA form, the CDR3 reads TGTGCCAGCAGCTTACGAGCACTCTACACAGATACGCAGTATTTT. Protein: CASSLRALYTDTQYF. The full variable domain, with the rest looked up from reference TRBV7-2 and TRBJ2-3, is GAGVSQSPSNKVTEKGKDVELRCDPISGHTALYWYRQSLGQGLEFLIYFQGNSAPDKSGLPSDRFSAERTGGSVSTLTIQRTQQEDSAVYLCASSLRALYTDTQYFGPGTRLTVL.

This chain uses TRBV5-5 with TRBJ2-5; 11 nucleotides agree with TRBD1. The CDR3 length is 14 residues. Trimming took 4 bases from V and 4 from J; bases not matched to a gene: 3. Germline-derived CDR1 and CDR2 are SGHKS and YYEKEE (reference sequence). The CDR3 region has the DNA TGTGCCAGCAGCGGGACAGGGGGGCCAGAGACCCAGTACTTC. It specifies CASSGTGGPETQYF.

V usage is TRBV12-3 or TRBV12-4 and J usage is TRBJ2-5; maybe TRBD2 (5 bases). CDR3 length equals 18 residues. V was cut by 4 bases and J by 5 bases, with 26 bases left in between. In nucleotides, the CDR3 is TGTGCCAGCAGTTCGAGCAATTTTGCGGCTAGCCCCCGGGAGACCCAGTACTTC. Amino acids: CASSSSNFAASPRETQYF.

The chain employs TRBV5-4 and TRBJ2-4; no clear D. CDR3 length: 14 amino acids. The germline V gene has CDR1 SGHNT and CDR2 YYREEE (reference sequence). Trimming took 2 bases from V and 7 from J, leaving 13 bases between them. The CDR3 DNA reads as TGTGCCAGCAGCTTTGTAGGACCCGAGAACATTCAGTACTTC. It is translated as CASSFVGPENIQYF.

This rearrangement joins TRBV20-1 to TRBJ1-6; 9 positions agree with TRBD1. The CDR3 loop spans 14 amino acids. V gave up 1 base and J gave up 8 bases; unmatched junction bases: 3. Germline loops: CDR1 DFQATT, CDR2 SNEGSKA (reference sequence). The CDR3 DNA follows: TGCAGTGCTAGAGGGGACAGGGCCGATTCACCCCTCCACTTT. Translating it yields CSARGDRADSPLHF.

In this sample, this clonotype turned up a few times. The chain joins TRBV7-2 to TRBJ2-3; 10 nucleotides align to TRBD1. Germline-derived CDR1 and CDR2 are SGHTA and FQGNSA. Trimming took 1 base from V and 4 from J; bases not matched to a gene: 2. This CDR3 is 15 amino acids long. The CDR3 is CASSLVTGGPDTQYF. CDR3 in DNA: TGTGCCAGCAGCTTAGTGACAGGGGGCCCAGATACGCAGTATTTT.

This clonotype was detected a few times. The gene calls are TRBV5-1 and TRBJ1-1, with D hard to call. CDR1 is SGHRS and CDR2 is YFSETQ in the germline V gene. The V gene lost 4 bases and the J gene lost 6 bases, with 16 bases spanning the gap. CDR3 length: 14 amino acids. This chain's CDR3 is CASSLRRLSAEAFF. The CDR3 region has the DNA TGCGCCAGCAGCCTAAGGAGGTTGAGCGCTGAAGCTTTCTTT.

At least ten counts were recorded for this clonotype. For the CDR3, the DNA is TGTGCCAGCAGTGACGGGGGGGCTAGCACAGATACGCAGTATTTT. Translating it yields CASSDGGASTDTQYF. V and J are TRBV6-4 and TRBJ2-3, with D possibly TRBD2 on 7 matching bases. CDR3 size: 15 residues. V was shortened by 2 bases and J by 0 bases, with 9 bases between the two germline ends. Germline CDR1 MRHNA, CDR2 SNTAGT.

This clonotype has more than one count but fewer than ten. The chain combines TRBV7-2 with TRBJ1-1; D is uncertain. Germline CDR1 is SGHTA and CDR2 is FQGNSA. This CDR3 has 13 residues. Trimming took 7 bases from V and 5 from J, leaving 14 bases between them. The DNA for the CDR3 is TGTGCCAGCACCAAAAGGGCGGGGACTGAAGCTTTCTTT. It translates to CASTKRAGTEAFF.

The chain joins TRBV6-2 or TRBV6-3 to TRBJ2-7; D not certain. Between the trimmed V and J ends, which lost 8 bases and 4 bases, there was a span of 12 bases. The CDR3 has 12 amino acids. Germline CDR1 is MNHEY and CDR2 is SVGEGT. The CDR3 bases are TGTGCCAGCCTTGGACGAGGATACGAGCAGTACTTC. Translating gives CASLGRGYEQYF.

In its sample, this clonotype was seen many times. The chain is built from TRBV5-1 and TRBJ2-1; TRBD1 matches at 8 bases. Trimming removed 7 bases from V and 5 bases from J; junction bases left unmatched: 8. CDR1 and CDR2 from the germline V gene are SGHRS and YFSETQ. The CDR3 contains 14 residues. The CDR3 sequence is CASSQDREDNEQFF. CDR3 sequence (DNA): TGCGCCAGCTCTCAGGACAGGGAGGACAATGAGCAGTTCTTC.

This clonotype appeared a single time. The CDR3 DNA sequence: TGTGCCACCAGCAGAGACCGGGACACTGGAAACACCATATATTTT. Protein product: CATSRDRDTGNTIYF. This chain joins TRBV15 and TRBJ1-3, with D perhaps matching TRBD1 (6 bases). Trimming cost V 0 bases and J 2 bases, with 8 bases left between them. Germline CDR1 LNHNV, CDR2 YYDKDF (reference sequence). The CDR3 runs 15 residues.

The chain is built from TRBV6-5 and TRBJ2-5; 10 bases agree with TRBD2. The CDR3 is made up of 16 amino acids. Germline values: CDR1 MNHEY, CDR2 SVGAGI. Trimming took 0 bases from V and 7 from J; bases not matched to a gene: 8. The CDR3 DNA sequence: TGTGCCAGCAGTTACTCGAAGCTAGCGGGGGCCGGGACCCAGTACTTC. This translates into CASSYSKLAGAGTQYF.

This clonotype has more than one count but fewer than ten. The chain uses TRBV4-2 and TRBJ1-2; 9 bases align to TRBD1. Germline V gene sequence: CDR1 LGHNA, CDR2 YNFKEQ. After removal of 1 base from V and 2 bases from J, the junction contained 5 bases not matched to a gene. The CDR3 sequence is 16 residues long. The CDR3 is CASSQGGTGINYGYTF. The CDR3 DNA sequence: TGTGCCAGCAGCCAAGGGGGGACAGGGATAAACTATGGCTACACCTTC.

This clonotype was observed many times. The CDR3 bases are TGTGCCAGCAGCTTAGGGACTAGCGGGGGAGATACGCAGTATTTT. Residues: CASSLGTSGGDTQYF. V is TRBV11-2 and J is TRBJ2-3; the match to TRBD2 covers 13 bases. The germline V gene has CDR1 SGHAT and CDR2 FQNNGV. V shed 1 base, J shed 5 bases, and the junction held 0 bases outside the gene matches. The CDR3 runs 15 residues.

The genes are TRBV29-1 and TRBJ2-3, with D possibly TRBD1 on 7 matching bases. The CDR3 is 15 amino acids. V lost 6 bases and J 5 bases, leaving 21 bases between the germline ends. From germline, CDR1 is SQVTM and CDR2 ANQGSEA. CDR3 DNA: TGCAGCGTCGAGGAGGCGGACAGGAGGGGAGATACGCAGTATTTT. Translating gives CSVEEADRRGDTQYF.

In this sample, this clonotype turned up many times. The V and J genes are TRBV29-1 and TRBJ2-7; D possibly uses TRBD1 or TRBD2 (6 bases each). Trimming took off 6 bases at V and 3 bases at J, with 12 bases between the two ends. Germline V CDR1 and CDR2: SQVTM, ANQGSEA. The CDR3 is 12 residues long. The CDR3 reads CSVIQGGYEQYF. The CDR3 DNA reads as TGCAGCGTCATACAGGGAGGCTACGAGCAGTACTTC.